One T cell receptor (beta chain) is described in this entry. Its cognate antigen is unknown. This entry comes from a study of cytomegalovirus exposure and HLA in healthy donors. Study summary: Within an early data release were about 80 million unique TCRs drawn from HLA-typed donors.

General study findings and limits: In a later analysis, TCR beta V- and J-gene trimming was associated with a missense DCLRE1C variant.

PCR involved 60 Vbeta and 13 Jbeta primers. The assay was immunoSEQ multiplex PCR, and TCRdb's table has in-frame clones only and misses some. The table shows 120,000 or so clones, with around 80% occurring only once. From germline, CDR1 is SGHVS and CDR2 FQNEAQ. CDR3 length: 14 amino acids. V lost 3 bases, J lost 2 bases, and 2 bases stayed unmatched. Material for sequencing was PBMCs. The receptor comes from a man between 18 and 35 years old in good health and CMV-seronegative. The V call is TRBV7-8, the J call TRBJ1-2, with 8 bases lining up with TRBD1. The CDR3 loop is CASSLRTGNYGYTF. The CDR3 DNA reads TGTGCCAGCAGCTTGCGGACAGGGAACTATGGCTACACCTTC.